These T cell receptor beta chains were read from a single sample in a study of early T cells in non-severe SARS-CoV-2 infection. MiXCR, run by TCRdb on the 5' RACE reads, gives a single entry per CDR3 protein. Among 33,000 or so distinct CDR3 sequences listed, almost 6% were seen once. The material sequenced was whole blood. These receptor sequences come from an adult who was a healthcare worker with PCR-confirmed SARS-CoV-2 infection or an uninfected control (not recorded which). CDR3s include the opening cysteine and the closing phenylalanine or tryptophan. A D gene is named only where the DNA matches it firmly. Clone sizes are given selectively: once, few, many, or a class where the clone is expanded.

clone size	D gene	V gene	J gene	CDR3 DNA	CDR3 protein
many	-	TRBV10-2	TRBJ2-1	TGCGCCAGCAACGAGGGGGTGGCTTGGAATGAGCAGTTCTTC	CASNEGVAWNEQFF
many	TRBD1	TRBV4-3	TRBJ1-2	TGCGCCAGCAGCCAAGAGGCCCTGGGACAGGGGAACTATGGCTACACCTTC	CASSQEALGQGNYGYTF
many	-	TRBV19	TRBJ1-5	TGTGCCAGTAGCCAAAGACAATTGAGCAATCAGCCCCAGCATTTT	CASSQRQLSNQPQHF
many	-	TRBV14	TRBJ2-3	TGTGCCAGCAGCGGAAGGGCCCTTGATACGCAGTATTTT	CASSGRALDTQYF
many	TRBD1	TRBV12-3/TRBV12-4	TRBJ2-7	TGTGCCAGCAGTTCCAGGGGGCTGGATATGGAGCAGTACTTC	CASSSRGLDMEQYF
many	TRBD2	TRBV7-6	TRBJ2-3	TGTGCCAGCAGCAAGGAAGACGGGGTTTCGGGAGGAGATACGCAGTATTTT	CASSKEDGVSGGDTQYF
-	-	TRBV19	TRBJ1-2	TGTGCCGGCGGGACACCCTACTATGGCTACACCTTC	CAGGTPYYGYTF
many	TRBD1	TRBV6-2/TRBV6-3	TRBJ1-2	TGTGCCACCATGCCGGGACAGCTGAACTATGGCTACACCTTC	CATMPGQLNYGYTF
few	TRBD2	TRBV7-2	TRBJ2-7	TGTGCCAGCAGCCTGGCGGCGGGGGTTCGCTTTATTGAGCAGTACTTC	CASSLAAGVRFIEQYF
-	TRBD2	TRBV20-1	TRBJ2-5	TGCAGTGCTAGAAAGGGACTAGCGGGGCGCACCCAAGAGACCCAGTACTTC	CSARKGLAGRTQETQYF
many	TRBD1	TRBV7-3	TRBJ1-1	TGTGCCAGCAGCCCATTACAGGGGGGAACGTACGCTGAAGCTTTCTTT	CASSPLQGGTYAEAFF
many	-	TRBV12-3/TRBV12-4	TRBJ1-6	TGTGCCAGCAGCTTAGGTGGAACCTACTCGAGCGGCCTCCACTTT	CASSLGGTYSSGLHF
many	-	TRBV20-1	TRBJ1-1	TGCAGTGCTAGTTTAAAGCCTACAGGGAGGACTGAAGCTTTCTTT	CSASLKPTGRTEAFF